The 12 T cell receptor beta chains given below trace back to one sample, sequenced in a study of memory B cells and T cells in multiple sclerosis (dated by TCRdb to the late 2010s). After CFSE-labeled PBMCs were cultured without any stimulus, the autoproliferating (CFSEdim) and non-proliferating (CFSEhi) T cell fractions were each sequenced on their own. In total, approximately 5.1x10^7 CFSE-labeled PBMCs were cultured without stimulus for less than 8 days, after which replicate wells were pooled. The library was prepared using the immunoSEQ multiplex PCR assay. This is the immuneACCESS table as TCRdb keeps it, with only in-frame sequences that have V and J called. A part of the clones is gone; compared with another copy, unresolved V genes explain less than half, and the rest is unexplained. The sample table holds under 50,000 clones, of which about 80% were seen once. Of the sample, around 1.1% is held by the ten largest clones.

No antigens are known for them. The sequenced material came from PBMCs from blood kept in culture. The receptors shown here come from a human donor with multiple sclerosis.

The chain joins TRBV2 to TRBJ2-6; D gene uncertain. Trimming removed 5 bases from V and 0 bases from J, with 11 bases in between. CDR1 and CDR2 from the germline V gene are SNHLY and FYNNEI. CDR3 length equals 16 residues. The CDR3 loop is CASSPGRPSGANVLTF. In DNA, the CDR3 is TGTGCCAGCAGTCCAGGCCGCCCCTCTGGGGCCAACGTCCTGACTTTC.

The chain joins TRBV7-2 to TRBJ1-5, with D perhaps TRBD1 (5 bases). The CDR3 runs 13 residues. Trimming shortened V by 3 bases and J by 6 bases, and 9 bases separated the two germline ends. Germline-derived CDR1 and CDR2 are SGHTA and FQGNSA. The CDR3 bases are TGTGCCAGCAGCTTGGTCAGGGTTCAGCCCCAGCATTTT. Protein sequence: CASSLVRVQPQHF.

The chain carries TRBV27 and TRBJ1-2; 7 nucleotides match TRBD1. The CDR3 is 12 amino acids. J was trimmed by 2 bases and V by 6 bases; bases with no gene match: 0. Germline V gene lookup returns CDR1 MNHEY and CDR2 SMNVEV (reference sequence). As DNA, the CDR3 is TGTGCCAGCAGGGGACAGAACTATGGCTACACCTTC. It encodes CASRGQNYGYTF.

The J gene is TRBJ1-1, the V gene TRBV9, with TRBD1 matching over 10 bases. Germline CDR1 reads SGDLS; CDR2 reads YYNGEE. V was clipped by 3 bases and J by 1 base; unmatched bases: 6. The CDR3 has 16 amino acids. The CDR3 DNA follows: TGTGCCAGCAGCGACCCCAGGGACAGGGGGAACACTGAAGCTTTCTTT. Translating it yields CASSDPRDRGNTEAFF.

The chain carries TRBV4-2 and TRBJ1-1; D is unclear. The ends were cut back, 3 bases at V and 4 bases at J, with 18 bases in the middle. The V gene's germline CDR1 is LGHNA and CDR2 YNFKEQ. The CDR3 is made up of 16 amino acids. The CDR3 DNA sequence: TGTGCCAGCAGCCAGGTTCGGATAGGTACGGGCACTGAAGCTTTCTTT. Residues: CASSQVRIGTGTEAFF.

In nucleotides, the CDR3 is TGTGCCAGCAGTATGCAGGGTCGGACCGGGGAGCTGTTTTTT. Its protein product is CASSMQGRTGELFF. J is TRBJ2-2 and V is TRBV6-6; weak D call: TRBD1 (5 bases). The ends were cut back, 5 bases at V and 5 bases at J, with 12 bases in the middle. Germline-derived CDR1 and CDR2 are MNHNY and SVGAGI (reference sequence). The CDR3 covers 14 residues.

The CDR3 is CASSFGQASGNTIYF. The CDR3 coding sequence is TGTGCCAGCAGCTTCGGGCAGGCCTCTGGAAACACCATATATTTT. The V gene is TRBV5-6, the J gene TRBJ1-3; D is uncertain. Germline loops: CDR1 SGHDT, CDR2 YYEEEE. The V end was cut by 2 bases, the J end by 0 bases, with 9 bases between. The CDR3 covers 15 residues.

The chain has TRBV5-1 and TRBJ2-2; no reliable D call. V was shortened by 6 bases and J by 0 bases, with 9 bases between the two germline ends. The CDR3 sequence is 14 residues long. CDR1 and CDR2 (germline): SGHRS, YFSETQ. This CDR3 is CASNGGSNTGELFF. In nucleotides, the CDR3 is TGCGCCAGCAATGGCGGTTCGAACACCGGGGAGCTGTTTTTT. Supplemented by reference TRBV5-1 and TRBJ2-2, the full variable domain reads KAGVTQTPRYLIKTRGQQVTLSCSPISGHRSVSWYQQTPGQGLQFLFEYFSETQRNKGNFPGRFSGRQFSNSRSEMNVSTLELGDSALYLCASNGGSNTGELFFGEGSRLTVL.

V gene TRBV11-2 combines with J gene TRBJ2-1, with D unclear. V shed 3 bases and J shed 6 bases, with 9 bases lying between them. The CDR3 sequence is 13 residues long. Germline CDR1 is SGHAT and CDR2 is FQNNGV. CDR3 loop: CASSFLRTNEQFF. As DNA, the CDR3 is TGTGCCAGCAGCTTTTTGAGGACCAATGAGCAGTTCTTC.

V gene TRBV5-8 combines with J gene TRBJ2-7; unclear D gene. Trimming took off 6 bases at V and 3 bases at J, with 7 bases between the two ends. Germline V CDR1 and CDR2: SGHTS, YDEGEE. The CDR3 runs 11 residues. The CDR3 here is CASNPFYEQYF. The CDR3, as DNA: TGTGCCAGCAACCCTTTCTACGAGCAGTACTTC.

The genes are TRBV7-2 and TRBJ1-4, with 7 bases fitting TRBD1. The CDR3 runs to 16 residues. V was clipped by 5 bases and J by 7 bases; unmatched bases: 13. In germline, CDR1 is SGHTA, CDR2 FQGNSA. CDR3 loop: CASSPSSTGSSEKLFF. In DNA, the CDR3 is TGTGCCAGCAGCCCGTCATCGACAGGGTCATCTGAAAAACTGTTTTTT.

The chain joins TRBV5-1 to TRBJ1-4; D is unclear. The CDR3 extends over 13 amino acids. V dropped 0 bases and J dropped 6 bases, with 6 bases sitting between them. Germline-derived CDR1 and CDR2 are SGHRS and YFSETQ. CDR3 in amino acids: CASSLDQDEKLFF. The CDR3 DNA reads TGCGCCAGCAGCTTGGACCAGGATGAAAAACTGTTTTTT.